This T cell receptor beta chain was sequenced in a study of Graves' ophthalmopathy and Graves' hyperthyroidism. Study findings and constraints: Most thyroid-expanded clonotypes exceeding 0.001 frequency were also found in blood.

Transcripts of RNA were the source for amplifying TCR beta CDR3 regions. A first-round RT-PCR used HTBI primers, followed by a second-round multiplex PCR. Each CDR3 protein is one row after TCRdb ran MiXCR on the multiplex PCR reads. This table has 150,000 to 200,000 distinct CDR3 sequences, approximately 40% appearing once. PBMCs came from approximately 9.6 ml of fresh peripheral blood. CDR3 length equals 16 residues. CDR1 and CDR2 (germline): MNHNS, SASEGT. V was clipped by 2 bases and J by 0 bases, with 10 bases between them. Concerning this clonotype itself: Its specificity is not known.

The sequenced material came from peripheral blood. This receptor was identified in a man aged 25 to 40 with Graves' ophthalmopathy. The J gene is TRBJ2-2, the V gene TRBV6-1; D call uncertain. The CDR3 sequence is CASSERDGANTGELFF. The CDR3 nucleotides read TGTGCCAGCAGTGAACGTGACGGAGCGAACACCGGGGAGCTGTTTTTT.